The next 19 T cell receptor beta chains were all read from a single sample in a study of CD8 T cells in Susac syndrome. RNA in amounts of roughly 0.5 to 1 ug was reverse transcribed with random hexamers. Via MiXCR, TCRdb re-called the immunoSEQ multiplex PCR reads, giving one row per CDR3 protein. Among roughly 140,000 distinct CDR3 sequences listed, about 95% were seen once. The sample comprised CD8+ T cells from PBMCs. All receptors come from a human donor with multiple sclerosis.

The V and J genes are TRBV28 and TRBJ2-7; TRBD1 matches at 7 bases. The V gene's germline CDR1 is MDHEN and CDR2 SYDVKM. The CDR3 spans 13 residues. V shed 7 bases, J shed 3 bases, and the junction held 6 bases outside the gene matches. CDR3 nucleotide sequence: TGTGCCAGCAAGAACAGGGGTGGCTACGAGCAGTACGTC. Amino acids: CASKNRGGYEQYV.

The chain is built from TRBV13 and TRBJ2-2; 9 bases are shared with TRBD2. CDR3 length equals 16 residues. Trimming removed 1 base from V and 3 bases from J; junction bases left unmatched: 3. Germline V gives CDR1 PRHDT, CDR2 FYEKMQ (reference sequence). Here the CDR3 reads CASSLALAGYTGELFF. CDR3 coding DNA: TGTGCCAGCAGCTTAGCGCTAGCGGGGTACACCGGGGAGCTGTTTTTT. Supplemented by reference TRBV13 and TRBJ2-2, the full variable domain reads AAGVIQSPRHLIKEKRETATLKCYPIPRHDTVYWYQQGPGQDPQFLISFYEKMQSDKGSIPDRFSAQQFSDYHSELNMSSLELGDSALYFCASSLALAGYTGELFFGEGSRLTVL.

The V and J genes are TRBV9 and TRBJ1-3; perhaps TRBD1 as D (6 bases). V was shortened by 1 base and J by 0 bases, with 8 bases between the two germline ends. This CDR3 is built from 15 residues. Germline-derived CDR1 and CDR2 are SGDLS and YYNGEE. The CDR3 DNA follows: TGTGCCAGCAGCGTACGGGGGGCCTCTGGAAACACCATATATTTT. This encodes CASSVRGASGNTIYF.

This sequence joins TRBV29-1 and TRBJ2-2; no reliable D call. V lost 6 bases and J 3 bases, leaving 8 bases between the germline ends. CDR1 and CDR2 from the germline V gene are SQVTM and ANQGSEA. The CDR3 covers 12 residues. DNA for the CDR3: TGCAGCGTGGCAGCTGACACCGGGGAGCTGTTTTTT. This encodes CSVAADTGELFF.

This chain links TRBV25-1 with TRBJ1-1, with D unresolved. V lost 1 base and J lost 8, with 5 bases in between. CDR3 length equals 11 residues. CDR1 and CDR2 (germline): MGHDK, SYGVNS. CDR3 residues: CASSESLEAFF. CDR3 nucleotide sequence: TGTGCCAGCAGTGAATCCCTGGAAGCTTTCTTT.

Only one count was recorded for this clonotype. The genes are TRBV12-5 and TRBJ2-1; 10 bases line up with TRBD1. Germline V gene lookup returns CDR1 LGHNT and CDR2 FRNRAP. V was pared by 7 bases and J by 8 bases, with 8 bases of the junction left unmatched. CDR3 size: 14 residues. As DNA, the CDR3 is TGTGCTAGTGCCTTTGGGACAGGGGTCGATGAGCAGTTCTTC. Amino acids: CASAFGTGVDEQFF.

V is TRBV13 and J is TRBJ1-4; tentatively, D is TRBD1 (5 bases). Per the germline V gene, CDR1 is PRHDT and CDR2 is FYEKMQ (reference sequence). The germline V and J ends were trimmed by 4 bases and 5 bases, with 11 bases remaining between them. This CDR3 spans 14 amino acids. The CDR3 DNA is TGTGCCAGCAGCTCGCCCGGGGCGAATGAAAAACTGTTTTTT. Translated, it gives CASSSPGANEKLFF.

The rearrangement links TRBV6-6 to TRBJ2-7; perhaps TRBD2 as D (5 bases). From germline, CDR1 is MNHNY and CDR2 SVGAGI (reference sequence). This CDR3 is 14 amino acids long. Trimming removed 5 bases at V and 3 bases at J, with 14 bases between. CDR3 sequence: CASSAGQGIYEQYV. The CDR3 nucleotides are TGTGCCAGCAGTGCGGGCCAAGGGATCTACGAGCAGTACGTC.

The chain has TRBV7-9 and TRBJ2-3, with no clear D. This CDR3 has 13 amino acids. Germline-derived CDR1 and CDR2 are SEHNR and FQNEAQ (reference sequence). V shed 4 bases and J shed 8 bases, with 13 bases lying between them. The CDR3 here is CASSYRPVGTQYF. DNA for the CDR3: TGTGCCAGCAGCTACCGGCCGGTGGGTACGCAGTATTTT.

CDR3 residues: CATSDRSGYEQYF. As DNA, the CDR3 is TGTGCCACCAGTGACAGGAGTGGTTACGAGCAGTACTTC. The rearrangement links TRBV24-1 to TRBJ2-7; unclear D gene. The CDR3 is 13 amino acids. The V end lost 4 bases, the J end lost 4 bases, and 10 bases lay between the germline ends. Germline loops: CDR1 KGHDR, CDR2 SFDVKD.

The rearrangement links TRBV7-9 to TRBJ2-5; tentatively, D is TRBD1 or TRBD2 (5 bases each). Per the germline V gene, CDR1 is SEHNR and CDR2 is FQNEAQ (reference sequence). V lost 8 bases and J 1 base, leaving 11 bases between the germline ends. This CDR3 is built from 13 residues. The CDR3 reads CASVSGTQETQYF. DNA of the CDR3: TGTGCCAGCGTATCCGGGACCCAAGAGACCCAGTACTTC.

V and J are TRBV3-1 and TRBJ1-5; the D is unclear. Germline lookup yields CDR1 LGHDT and CDR2 YNNKEL (reference sequence). This CDR3 is 15 amino acids long. Trimming removed 0 bases at V and 0 bases at J, with 6 bases between. The CDR3 nucleotides are TGTGCCAGCAGCCAAGACGCGGGTAGCAATCAGCCCCAGCATTTT. As protein: CASSQDAGSNQPQHF.

The V call is TRBV15, the J call TRBJ2-7, with TRBD2 identical over 10 bases. The V gene's germline CDR1 is LNHNV and CDR2 YYDKDF (reference sequence). V lost 3 bases and J lost 2; bases outside the gene matches: 4. There are 15 residues in the CDR3. CDR3 coding DNA: TGTGCCACCAGCAGTCTAGCGGGGGACCCCTACGAGCAGTACTTC. Its translation is CATSSLAGDPYEQYF.

J is TRBJ2-1 and V is TRBV25-1; TRBD1 aligns across 9 bases. Trimming took 2 bases from V and 12 from J; bases not matched to a gene: 8. This CDR3 comprises 14 residues. The germline CDR1 and CDR2 sequences are MGHDK and SYGVNS. As DNA, the CDR3 is TGTGCCAGCAGTGAAGGGACAGGGAAGGTCACGCAGTTCTTC. Translation: CASSEGTGKVTQFF. The full variable domain, its missing parts supplied by reference TRBV25-1 and TRBJ2-1, is EADIYQTPRYLVIGTGKKITLECSQTMGHDKMYWYQQDPGMELHLIHYSYGVNSTEKGDLSSESTVSRIRTEHFPLTLESARPSHTSQYLCASSEGTGKVTQFFGPGTRLTVL.

The chain uses TRBV29-1 and TRBJ2-3, with TRBD1 as a possible D gene (7 bases). CDR1 is SQVTM and CDR2 is ANQGSEA in the germline V gene. CDR3 length: 16 amino acids. V was clipped by 6 bases and J by 3 bases, with 22 bases between them. The CDR3 DNA reads as TGCAGCGTCGCTGGGGGGTTGAGACAGGGAACAGATACGCAGTATTTT. It is translated as CSVAGGLRQGTDTQYF.

V is TRBV12-3 or TRBV12-4 and J is TRBJ1-2; D not certain. V was trimmed by 3 bases and J by 6 bases, leaving 2 bases between them. The length of the CDR3 is 10 residues. CDR3 residues: CASSLNGYTF. The CDR3 DNA follows: TGTGCCAGCAGTTTGAATGGCTACACCTTC.

This chain uses TRBV30 with TRBJ1-4; no clear D gene. This CDR3 spans 15 amino acids. Germline V gene sequence: CDR1 GTSNPN, CDR2 SVGIG (reference sequence). V lost 3 bases to trimming and J lost 2 bases, with 13 bases between them. The CDR3 reads CAWSHDGGTNEKLFF. The CDR3 DNA is TGTGCCTGGAGCCATGATGGTGGCACTAATGAAAAACTGTTTTTT.

This clonotype was found once. V usage is TRBV3-1 and J usage is TRBJ2-3; D is undetermined. The CDR3 sequence is 14 residues long. Deletions cut 4 bases from V and 6 bases from J, with 14 bases between. CDR1 and CDR2 (germline): LGHDT, YNNKEL (reference sequence). The DNA for the CDR3 is TGTGCCAGCAGCCCGGAGACGCCGGCTGATACGCAGTATTTT. Amino acids: CASSPETPADTQYF.

The chain combines TRBV2 with TRBJ1-6, with D maybe TRBD1 (6 bases). CDR1 SNHLY and CDR2 FYNNEI come from the germline V gene. Trimming stripped 7 bases from V and 9 bases from J, with 7 bases between. The CDR3 runs to 11 residues. CDR3 bases: TGTGCCAGCACGGACAGTTCACCCCTCCACTTT. Residues: CASTDSSPLHF.